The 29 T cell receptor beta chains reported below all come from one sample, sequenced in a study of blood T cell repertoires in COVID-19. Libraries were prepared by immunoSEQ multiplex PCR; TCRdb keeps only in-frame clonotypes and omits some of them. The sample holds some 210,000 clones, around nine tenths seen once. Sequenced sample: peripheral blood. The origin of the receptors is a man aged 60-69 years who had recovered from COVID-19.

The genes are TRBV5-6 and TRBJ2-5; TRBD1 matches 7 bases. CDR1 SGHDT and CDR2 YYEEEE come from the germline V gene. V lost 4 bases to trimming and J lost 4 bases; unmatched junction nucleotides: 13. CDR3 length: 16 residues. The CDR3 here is CASSETGIEVGETQYF. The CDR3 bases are TGTGCCAGCAGCGAGACAGGGATAGAGGTCGGAGAGACCCAGTACTTC. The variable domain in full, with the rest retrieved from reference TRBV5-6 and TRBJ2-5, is DAGVTQSPTHLIKTRGQQVTLRCSPKSGHDTVSWYQQALGQGPQFIFQYYEEEERQRGNFPDRFSGHQFPNYSSELNVNALLLGDSALYLCASSETGIEVGETQYFGPGTRLLVL.

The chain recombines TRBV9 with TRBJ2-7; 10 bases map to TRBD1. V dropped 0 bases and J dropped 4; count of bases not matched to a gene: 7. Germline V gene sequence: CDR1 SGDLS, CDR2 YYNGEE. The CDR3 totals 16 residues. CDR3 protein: CASSVAPGQGLYEQYF. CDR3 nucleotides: TGTGCCAGCAGCGTAGCCCCGGGACAGGGGCTTTACGAGCAGTACTTC.

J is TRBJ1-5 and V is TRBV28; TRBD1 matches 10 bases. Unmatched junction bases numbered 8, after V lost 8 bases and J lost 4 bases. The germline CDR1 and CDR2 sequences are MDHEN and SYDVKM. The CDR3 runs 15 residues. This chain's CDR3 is CASRGGTGENQPQHF. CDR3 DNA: TGTGCCAGCCGGGGGGGGACAGGGGAGAATCAGCCCCAGCATTTT.

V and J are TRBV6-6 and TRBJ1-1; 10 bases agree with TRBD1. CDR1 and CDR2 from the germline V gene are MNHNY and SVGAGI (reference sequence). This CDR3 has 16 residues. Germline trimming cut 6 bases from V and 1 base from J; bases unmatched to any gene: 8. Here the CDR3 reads CASRQTRTGGNTEAFF. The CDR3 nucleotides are TGTGCCAGCAGACAAACTCGGACAGGGGGGAACACTGAAGCTTTCTTT.

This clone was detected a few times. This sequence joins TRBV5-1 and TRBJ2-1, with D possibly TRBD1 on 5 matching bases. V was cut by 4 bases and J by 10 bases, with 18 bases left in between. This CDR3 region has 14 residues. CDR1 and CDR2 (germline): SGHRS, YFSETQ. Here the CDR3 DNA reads TGCGCCAGCAGCCCTCAGGGAAACAATGAAGAGCAGTTCTTC. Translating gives CASSPQGNNEEQFF.

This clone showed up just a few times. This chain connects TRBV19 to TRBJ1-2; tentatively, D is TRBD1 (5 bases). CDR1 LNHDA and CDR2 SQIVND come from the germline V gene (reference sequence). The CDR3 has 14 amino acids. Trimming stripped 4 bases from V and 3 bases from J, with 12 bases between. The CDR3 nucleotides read TGTGCCAGTAGTACGGACACCCGCGACTATGGCTACACCTTC. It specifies CASSTDTRDYGYTF.

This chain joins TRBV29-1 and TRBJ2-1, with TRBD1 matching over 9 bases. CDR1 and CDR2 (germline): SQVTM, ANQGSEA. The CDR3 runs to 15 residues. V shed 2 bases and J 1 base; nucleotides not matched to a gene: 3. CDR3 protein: CSVERGQGSYNEQFF. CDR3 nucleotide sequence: TGCAGCGTTGAAAGGGGACAGGGATCCTACAATGAGCAGTTCTTC.

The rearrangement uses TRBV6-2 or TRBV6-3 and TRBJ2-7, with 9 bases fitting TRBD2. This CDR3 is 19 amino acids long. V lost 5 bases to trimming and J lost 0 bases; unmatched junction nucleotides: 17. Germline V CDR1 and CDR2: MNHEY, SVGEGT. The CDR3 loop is CASSAPTGTSSLLSYEQYF. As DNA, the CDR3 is TGTGCCAGCAGTGCGCCCACCGGGACTAGCTCCCTCCTCTCCTACGAGCAGTACTTC.

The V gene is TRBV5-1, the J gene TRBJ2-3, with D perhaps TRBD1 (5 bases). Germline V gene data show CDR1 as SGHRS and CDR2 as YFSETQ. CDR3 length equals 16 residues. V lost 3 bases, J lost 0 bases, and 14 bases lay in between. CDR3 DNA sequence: TGCGCCAGCAGCTACTGGCCAGGGCCTAGCACAGATACGCAGTATTTT. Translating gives CASSYWPGPSTDTQYF.

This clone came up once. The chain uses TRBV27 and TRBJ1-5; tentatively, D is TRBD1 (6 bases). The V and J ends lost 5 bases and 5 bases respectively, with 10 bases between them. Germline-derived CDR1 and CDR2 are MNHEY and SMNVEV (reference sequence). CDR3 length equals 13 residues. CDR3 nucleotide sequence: TGTGCCAGCAGTGCCGGGACACATCAGCCCCAGCATTTT. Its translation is CASSAGTHQPQHF.

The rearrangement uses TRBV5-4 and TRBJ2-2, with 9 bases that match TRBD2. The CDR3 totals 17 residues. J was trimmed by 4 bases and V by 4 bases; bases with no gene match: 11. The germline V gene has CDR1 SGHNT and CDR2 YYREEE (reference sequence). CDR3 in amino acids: CASSPLPSGVSTGELFF. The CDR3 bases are TGTGCCAGCAGCCCTCTGCCTAGCGGGGTCTCCACCGGGGAGCTGTTTTTT.

As DNA, the CDR3 is TGTGCCAGTAGTATAACAGGAGCCTACGAGCAGTACTTC. This codes for CASSITGAYEQYF. This chain links TRBV19 with TRBJ2-7; D may be TRBD1 (5 bases). The V end was cut by 2 bases, the J end by 2 bases, with 7 bases between. This CDR3 has 13 residues. Germline values: CDR1 LNHDA, CDR2 SQIVND (reference sequence).

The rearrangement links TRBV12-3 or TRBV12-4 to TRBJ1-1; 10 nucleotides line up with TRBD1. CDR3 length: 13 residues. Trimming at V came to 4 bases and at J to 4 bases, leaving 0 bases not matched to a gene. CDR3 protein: CASSWTGGTEAFF. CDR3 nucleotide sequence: TGTGCCAGCAGTTGGACAGGGGGCACTGAAGCTTTCTTT.

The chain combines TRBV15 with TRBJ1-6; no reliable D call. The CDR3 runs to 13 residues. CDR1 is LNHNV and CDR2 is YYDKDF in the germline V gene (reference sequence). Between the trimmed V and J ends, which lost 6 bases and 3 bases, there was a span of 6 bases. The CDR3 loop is CATRADYNSPLHF. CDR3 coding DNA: TGTGCCACCAGGGCAGACTATAATTCACCCCTCCACTTT.

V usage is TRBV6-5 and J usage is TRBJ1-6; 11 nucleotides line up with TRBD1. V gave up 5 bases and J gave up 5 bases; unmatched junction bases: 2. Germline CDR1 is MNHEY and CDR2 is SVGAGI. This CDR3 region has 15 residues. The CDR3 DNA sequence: TGTGCCAGCAGTAGGGACAGGGGGAATAATTCACCCCTCCACTTT. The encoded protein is CASSRDRGNNSPLHF.

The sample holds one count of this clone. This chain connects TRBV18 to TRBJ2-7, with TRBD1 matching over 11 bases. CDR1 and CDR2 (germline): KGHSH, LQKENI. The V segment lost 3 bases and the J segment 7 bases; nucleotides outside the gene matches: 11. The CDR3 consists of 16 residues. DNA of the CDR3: TGTGCCAGCTCACCCCCCGCCGGACAGGGGGCGGAAGAGCAGTACTTC. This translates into CASSPPAGQGAEEQYF. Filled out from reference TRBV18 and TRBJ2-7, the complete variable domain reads NAGVMQNPRHLVRRRGQEARLRCSPMKGHSHVYWYRQLPEEGLKFMVYLQKENIIDESGMPKERFSAEFPKEGPSILRIQQVVRGDSAAYFCASSPPAGQGAEEQYFGPGTRLTVT.

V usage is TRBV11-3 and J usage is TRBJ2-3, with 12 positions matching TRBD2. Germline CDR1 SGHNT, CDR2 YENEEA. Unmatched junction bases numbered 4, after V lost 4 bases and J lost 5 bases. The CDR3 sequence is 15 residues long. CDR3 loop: CASSSPGLAGDTQYF. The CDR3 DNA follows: TGTGCCAGCAGCTCACCGGGACTAGCGGGAGATACGCAGTATTTT.

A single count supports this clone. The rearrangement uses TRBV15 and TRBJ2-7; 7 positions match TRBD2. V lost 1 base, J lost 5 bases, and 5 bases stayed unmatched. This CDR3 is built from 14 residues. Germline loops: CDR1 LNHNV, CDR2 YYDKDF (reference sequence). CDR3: CATSRGGRADEQYF. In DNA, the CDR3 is TGTGCCACCAGCAGAGGTGGGAGGGCTGACGAGCAGTACTTC.

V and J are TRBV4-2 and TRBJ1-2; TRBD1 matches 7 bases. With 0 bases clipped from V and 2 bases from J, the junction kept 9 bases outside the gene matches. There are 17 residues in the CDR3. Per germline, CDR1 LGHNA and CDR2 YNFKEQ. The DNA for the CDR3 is TGTGCCAGCAGCCAAGATAAGGTGAGACAGGGAAACTATGGCTACACCTTC. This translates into CASSQDKVRQGNYGYTF.

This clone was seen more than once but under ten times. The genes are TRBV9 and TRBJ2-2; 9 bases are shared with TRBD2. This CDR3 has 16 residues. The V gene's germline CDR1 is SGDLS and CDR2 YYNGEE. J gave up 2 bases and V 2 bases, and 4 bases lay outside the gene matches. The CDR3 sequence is CASSVGGGDNTGELFF. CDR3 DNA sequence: TGTGCCAGCAGCGTTGGCGGGGGGGATAACACCGGGGAGCTGTTTTTT.

The CDR3 nucleotides read TGTGCCTGGAGAAATTTACTGGAGCAGTACTTC. Amino acid sequence: CAWRNLLEQYF. The chain uses TRBV30 and TRBJ2-7; D unclear. CDR3 size: 11 residues. Trimming pared 3 bases from V and 7 bases from J, leaving 10 bases between. Germline lookup yields CDR1 GTSNPN and CDR2 SVGIG (reference sequence).

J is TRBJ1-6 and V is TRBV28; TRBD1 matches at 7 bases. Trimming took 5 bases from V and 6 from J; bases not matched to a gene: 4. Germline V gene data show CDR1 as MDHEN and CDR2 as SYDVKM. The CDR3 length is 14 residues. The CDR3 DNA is TGTGCCAGCAGTCGGACAGGAAGTAATTCACCCCTCCACTTT. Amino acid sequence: CASSRTGSNSPLHF.

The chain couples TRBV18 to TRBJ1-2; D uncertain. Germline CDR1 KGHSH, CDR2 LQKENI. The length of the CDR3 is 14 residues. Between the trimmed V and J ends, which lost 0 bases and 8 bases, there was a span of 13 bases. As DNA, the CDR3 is TGTGCCAGCTCACCACCTCTTGCGTTTTGGGGCTACACCTTC. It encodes CASSPPLAFWGYTF. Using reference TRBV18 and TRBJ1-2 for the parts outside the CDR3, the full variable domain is NAGVMQNPRHLVRRRGQEARLRCSPMKGHSHVYWYRQLPEEGLKFMVYLQKENIIDESGMPKERFSAEFPKEGPSILRIQQVVRGDSAAYFCASSPPLAFWGYTFGSGTRLTVV.

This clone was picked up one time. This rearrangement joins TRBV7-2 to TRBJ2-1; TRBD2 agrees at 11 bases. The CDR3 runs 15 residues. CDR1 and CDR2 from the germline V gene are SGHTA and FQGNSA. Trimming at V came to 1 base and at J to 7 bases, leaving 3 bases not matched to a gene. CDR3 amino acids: CASSLGLAGGNEQFF. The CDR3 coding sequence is TGTGCCAGCAGCTTAGGGCTAGCGGGGGGAAATGAGCAGTTCTTC.

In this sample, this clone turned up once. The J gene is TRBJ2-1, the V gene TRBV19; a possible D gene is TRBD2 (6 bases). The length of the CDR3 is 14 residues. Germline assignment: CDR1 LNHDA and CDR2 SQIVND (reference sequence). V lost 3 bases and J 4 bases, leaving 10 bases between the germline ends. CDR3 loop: CASSIGGTYNEQFF. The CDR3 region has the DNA TGTGCCAGTAGTATTGGCGGGACTTACAATGAGCAGTTCTTC.

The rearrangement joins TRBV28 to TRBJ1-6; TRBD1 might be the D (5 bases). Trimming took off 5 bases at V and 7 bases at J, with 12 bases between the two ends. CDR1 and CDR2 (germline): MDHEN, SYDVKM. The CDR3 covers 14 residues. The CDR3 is CASSAGTVNSPLHF. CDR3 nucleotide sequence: TGTGCCAGCAGTGCGGGGACGGTAAATTCACCCCTCCACTTT.

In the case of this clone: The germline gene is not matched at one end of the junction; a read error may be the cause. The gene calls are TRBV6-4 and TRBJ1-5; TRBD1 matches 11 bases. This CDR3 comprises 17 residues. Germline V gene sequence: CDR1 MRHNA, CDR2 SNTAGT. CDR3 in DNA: TGTGCCAGCAGTGACTCGGGGACAGGGGGTAGCAAACAGCCCCAGCATTTT. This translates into CASSDSGTGGSKQPQHF.

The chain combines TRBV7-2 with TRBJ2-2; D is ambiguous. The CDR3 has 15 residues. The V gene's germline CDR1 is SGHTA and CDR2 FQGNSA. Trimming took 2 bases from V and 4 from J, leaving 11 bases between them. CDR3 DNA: TGTGCCAGCAGCTTATTCTCCTCGAGCACCGGGGAGCTGTTTTTT. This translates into CASSLFSSSTGELFF.

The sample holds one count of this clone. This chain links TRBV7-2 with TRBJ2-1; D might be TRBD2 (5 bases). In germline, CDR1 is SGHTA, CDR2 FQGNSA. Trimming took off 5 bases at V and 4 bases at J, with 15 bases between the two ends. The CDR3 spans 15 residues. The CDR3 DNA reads TGTGCCAGCAGCCGGGTCCGGGGAACTTACAATGAGCAGTTCTTC. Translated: CASSRVRGTYNEQFF.